This TCR beta chain was profiled in a study of blood T cell repertoires in COVID-19. This table comes from immunoSEQ multiplex PCR, and its TCRdb copy is limited to in-frame clones, with some not included. Of a few hundred thousand clones in the sample, 90% were seen once. Trimming took off 3 bases at V and 4 bases at J, with 9 bases between the two ends. CDR3 length: 13 amino acids. What was sequenced was peripheral blood. The receptor comes from a woman between 50 and 59 years old with COVID-19, enrolled during active disease. This chain connects TRBV12-3 or TRBV12-4 to TRBJ1-1; D is ambiguous. CDR3 residues: CASSFGERTEAFF. The CDR3 bases are TGTGCCAGCAGTTTCGGGGAGCGCACTGAAGCTTTCTTT.